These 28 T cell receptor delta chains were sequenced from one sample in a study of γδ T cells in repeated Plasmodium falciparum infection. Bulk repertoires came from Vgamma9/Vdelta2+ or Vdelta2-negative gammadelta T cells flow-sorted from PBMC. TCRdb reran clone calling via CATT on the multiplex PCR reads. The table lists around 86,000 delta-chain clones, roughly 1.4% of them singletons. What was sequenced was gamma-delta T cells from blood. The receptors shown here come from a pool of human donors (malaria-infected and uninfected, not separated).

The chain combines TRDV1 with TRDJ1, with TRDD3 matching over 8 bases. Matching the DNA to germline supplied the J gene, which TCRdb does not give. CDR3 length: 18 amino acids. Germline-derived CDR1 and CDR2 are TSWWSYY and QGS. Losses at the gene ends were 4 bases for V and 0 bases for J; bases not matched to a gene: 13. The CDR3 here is CALGAKPIVLGDTDKLIF. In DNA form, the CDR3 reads TGTGCTCTTGGGGCCAAACCCATCGTACTGGGGGACACCGATAAACTCATCTTT.

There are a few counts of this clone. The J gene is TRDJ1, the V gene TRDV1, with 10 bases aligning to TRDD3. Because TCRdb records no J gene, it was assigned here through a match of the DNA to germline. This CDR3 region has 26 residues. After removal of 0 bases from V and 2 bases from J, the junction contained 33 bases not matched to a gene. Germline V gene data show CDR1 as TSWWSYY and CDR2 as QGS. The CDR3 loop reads CALGELVVGVLSGLGDLRAGTDKLIF. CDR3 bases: TGTGCTCTTGGGGAACTAGTAGTTGGGGTCCTATCTGGACTGGGGGATCTGCGGGCGGGGACCGATAAACTCATCTTT.

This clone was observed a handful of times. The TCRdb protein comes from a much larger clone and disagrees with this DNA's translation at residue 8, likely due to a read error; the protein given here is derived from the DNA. This CDR3 is CALGELGRGDAGIPWATDKLIF. CDR3 in DNA: TGTGCTCTTGGGGAACTAGGGCGTGGCGATGCGGGGATACCCTGGGCGACCGATAAACTCATCTTT. The chain uses TRDV1 and TRDJ1, with 8 nucleotides matching TRDD3. TCRdb leaves out the J gene; it was filled in here by matching the DNA to germline. V lost 0 bases to trimming and J lost 2 bases; unmatched junction nucleotides: 23. The CDR3 sequence is 22 residues long. Germline V gene lookup returns CDR1 TSWWSYY and CDR2 QGS.

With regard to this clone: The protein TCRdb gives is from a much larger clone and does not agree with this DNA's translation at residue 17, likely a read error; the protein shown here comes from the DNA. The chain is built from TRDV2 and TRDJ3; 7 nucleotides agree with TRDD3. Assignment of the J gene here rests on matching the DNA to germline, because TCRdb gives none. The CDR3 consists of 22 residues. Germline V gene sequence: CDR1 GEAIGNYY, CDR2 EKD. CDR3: CACDSPTGMGERSSWDPRQMFF. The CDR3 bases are TGTGCCTGTGATTCACCCACCGGAATGGGGGAACGTAGCTCCTGGGACCCCCGACAGATGTTTTTC.

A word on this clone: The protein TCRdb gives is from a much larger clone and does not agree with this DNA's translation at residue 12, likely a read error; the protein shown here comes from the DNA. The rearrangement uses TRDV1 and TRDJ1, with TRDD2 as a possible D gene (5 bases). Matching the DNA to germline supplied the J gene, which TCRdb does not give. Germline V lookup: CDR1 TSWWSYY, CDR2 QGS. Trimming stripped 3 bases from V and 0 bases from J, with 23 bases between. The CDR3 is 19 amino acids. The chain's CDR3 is CALGDPSPFGRVYTDKLIF. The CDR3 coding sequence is TGTGCTCTTGGGGACCCAAGTCCCTTCGGGAGGGTGTACACCGATAAACTCATCTTT.

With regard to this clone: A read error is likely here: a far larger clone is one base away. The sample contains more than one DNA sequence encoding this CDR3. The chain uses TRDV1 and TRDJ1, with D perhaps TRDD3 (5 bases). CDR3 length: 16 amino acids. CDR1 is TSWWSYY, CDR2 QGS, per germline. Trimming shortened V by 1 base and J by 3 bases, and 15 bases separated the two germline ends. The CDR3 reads CALGERARSYADKLIF. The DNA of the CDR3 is TGTGCTCTTGGGGAACGGGCTCGCTCATACGCCGATAAACTCATCTTT.

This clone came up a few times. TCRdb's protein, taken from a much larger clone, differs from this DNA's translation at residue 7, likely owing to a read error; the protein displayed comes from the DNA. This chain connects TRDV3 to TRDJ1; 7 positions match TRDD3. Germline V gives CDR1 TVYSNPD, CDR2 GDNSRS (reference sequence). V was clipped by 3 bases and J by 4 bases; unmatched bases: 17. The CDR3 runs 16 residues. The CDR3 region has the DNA TGTGCCTTCACCGGGGGGATGCGCAGTTATAGCGATAAACTCATCTTT. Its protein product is CAFTGGMRSYSDKLIF.

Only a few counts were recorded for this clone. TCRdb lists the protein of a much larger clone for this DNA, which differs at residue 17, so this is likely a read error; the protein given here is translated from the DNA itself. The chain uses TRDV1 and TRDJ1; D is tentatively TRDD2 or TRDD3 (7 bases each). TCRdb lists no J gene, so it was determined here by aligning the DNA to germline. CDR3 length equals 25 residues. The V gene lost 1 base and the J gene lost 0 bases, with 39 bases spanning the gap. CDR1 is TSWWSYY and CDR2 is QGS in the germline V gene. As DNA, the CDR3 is TGTGCTCTTGGGGAACCCTTCCTTACCTTATACCCATACTGGGGATATCGGAGGTACACCGATAAACTCATCTTT. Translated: CALGEPFLTLYPYWGYRRYTDKLIF.

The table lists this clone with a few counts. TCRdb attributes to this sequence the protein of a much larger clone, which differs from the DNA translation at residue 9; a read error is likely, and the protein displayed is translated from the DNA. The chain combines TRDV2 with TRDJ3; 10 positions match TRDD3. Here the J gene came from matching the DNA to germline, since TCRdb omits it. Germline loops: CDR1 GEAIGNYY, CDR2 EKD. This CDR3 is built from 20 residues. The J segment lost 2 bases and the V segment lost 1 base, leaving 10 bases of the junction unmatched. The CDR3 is CACDTTGGSPGAWDTRQMFF. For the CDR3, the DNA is TGTGCCTGTGACACGACTGGGGGATCCCCGGGAGCCTGGGACACCCGACAGATGTTTTTC.

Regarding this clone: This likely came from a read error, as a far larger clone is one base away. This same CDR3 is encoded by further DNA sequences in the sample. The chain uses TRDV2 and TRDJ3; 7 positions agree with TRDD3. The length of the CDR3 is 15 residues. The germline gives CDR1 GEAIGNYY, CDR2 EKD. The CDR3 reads CACDWGTWDTRQMFF. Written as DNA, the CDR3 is TGTGCCTGTGACTGGGGGACCTGGGATACCCGACAGATGTTTTTC.

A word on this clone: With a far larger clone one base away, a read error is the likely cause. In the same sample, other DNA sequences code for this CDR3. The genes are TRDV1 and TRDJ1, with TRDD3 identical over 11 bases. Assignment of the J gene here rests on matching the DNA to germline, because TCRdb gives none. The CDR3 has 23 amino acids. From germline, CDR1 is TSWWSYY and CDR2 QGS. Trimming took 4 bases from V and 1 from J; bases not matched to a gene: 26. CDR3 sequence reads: CALGVTPYPFLILGDRSTDKLIF. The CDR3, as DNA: TGTGCTCTTGGGGTCACACCTTATCCCTTCCTAATACTGGGGGATAGGAGCACCGATAAACTCATCTTT.

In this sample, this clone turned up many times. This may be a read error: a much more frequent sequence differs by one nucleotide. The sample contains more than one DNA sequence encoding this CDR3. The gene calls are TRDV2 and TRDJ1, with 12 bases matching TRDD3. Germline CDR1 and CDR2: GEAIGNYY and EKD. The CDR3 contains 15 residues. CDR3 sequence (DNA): TGTGCCTGTGACACCCTCGTACTGGGGGATACATGGCTCATCTTC. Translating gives CACDTLVLGDTWLIF.

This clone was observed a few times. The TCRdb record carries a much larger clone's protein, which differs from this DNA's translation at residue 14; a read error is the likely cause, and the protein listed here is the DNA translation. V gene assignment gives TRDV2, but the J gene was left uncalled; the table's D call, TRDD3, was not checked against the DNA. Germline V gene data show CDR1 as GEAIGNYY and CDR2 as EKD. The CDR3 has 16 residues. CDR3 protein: CACDTTTGGYTDKPIF. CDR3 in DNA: TGTGCCTGTGACACGACTACTGGGGGATACACCGATAAACCCATCTTT.

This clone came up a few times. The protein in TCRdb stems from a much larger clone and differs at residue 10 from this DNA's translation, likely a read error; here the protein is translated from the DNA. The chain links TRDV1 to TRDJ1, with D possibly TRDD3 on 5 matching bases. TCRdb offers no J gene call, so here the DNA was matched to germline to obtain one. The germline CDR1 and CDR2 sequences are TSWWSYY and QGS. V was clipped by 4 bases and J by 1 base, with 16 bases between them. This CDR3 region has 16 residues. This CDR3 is CALGAPGWVVTDKLIF. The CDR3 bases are TGTGCTCTTGGGGCTCCTGGCTGGGTAGTCACCGATAAACTCATCTTT.

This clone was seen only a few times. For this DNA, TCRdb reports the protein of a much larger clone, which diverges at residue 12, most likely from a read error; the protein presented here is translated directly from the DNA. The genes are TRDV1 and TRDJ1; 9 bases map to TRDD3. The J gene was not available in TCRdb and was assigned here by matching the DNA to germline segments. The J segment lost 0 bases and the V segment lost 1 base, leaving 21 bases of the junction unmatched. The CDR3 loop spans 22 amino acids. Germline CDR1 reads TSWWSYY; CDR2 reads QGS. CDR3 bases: TGTGCTCTTGGGGAACGGCGTGGTACTGGGGGACTCTACCTTCTTTACACCGATAAACTCATCTTT. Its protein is CALGERRGTGGLYLLYTDKLIF.

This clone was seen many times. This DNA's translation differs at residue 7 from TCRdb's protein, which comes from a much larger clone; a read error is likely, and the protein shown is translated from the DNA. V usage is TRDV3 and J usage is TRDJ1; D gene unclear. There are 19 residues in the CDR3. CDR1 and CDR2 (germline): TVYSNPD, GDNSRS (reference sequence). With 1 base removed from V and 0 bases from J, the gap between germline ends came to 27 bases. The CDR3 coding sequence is TGTGCCTTTACAGCTCGGCCCAACGGAGGGTTGGACTACACCGATAAACTCATCTTT. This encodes CAFTARPNGGLDYTDKLIF.

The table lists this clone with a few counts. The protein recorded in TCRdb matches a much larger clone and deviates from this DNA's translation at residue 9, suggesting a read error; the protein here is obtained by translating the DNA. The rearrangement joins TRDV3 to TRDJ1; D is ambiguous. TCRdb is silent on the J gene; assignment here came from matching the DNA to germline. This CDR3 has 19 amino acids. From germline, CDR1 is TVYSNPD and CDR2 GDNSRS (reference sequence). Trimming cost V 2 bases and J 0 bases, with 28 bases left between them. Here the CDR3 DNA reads TGTGCCTTTTTTCAACCCCTCCCGCGTACTCAGATGTACACCGATAAACTCATCTTT. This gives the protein CAFFQPLPRTQMYTDKLIF.

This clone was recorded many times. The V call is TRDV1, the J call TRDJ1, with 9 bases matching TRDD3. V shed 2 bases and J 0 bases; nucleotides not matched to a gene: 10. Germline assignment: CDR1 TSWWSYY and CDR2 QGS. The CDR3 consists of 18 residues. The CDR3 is CALGELKYWGRYTDKLIF. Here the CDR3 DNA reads TGTGCTCTTGGGGAATTGAAATACTGGGGGAGGTACACCGATAAACTCATCTTT.

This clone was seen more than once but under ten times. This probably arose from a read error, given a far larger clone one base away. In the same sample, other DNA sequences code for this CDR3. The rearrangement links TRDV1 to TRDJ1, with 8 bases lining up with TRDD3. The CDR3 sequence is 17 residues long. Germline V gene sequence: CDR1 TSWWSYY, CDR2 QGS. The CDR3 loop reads CALGELPHWGDETGLIF. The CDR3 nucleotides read TGTGCCCTTGGGGAACTTCCCCACTGGGGGGATGAGACGGGACTCATCTTT.

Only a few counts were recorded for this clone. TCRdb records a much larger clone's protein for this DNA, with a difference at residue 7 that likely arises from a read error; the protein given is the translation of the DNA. The CDR3 region is CALGEPWIRMPDKLIF. The DNA for the CDR3 is TGTGCTCTTGGGGAACCCTGGATCCGTATGCCCGATAAACTCATCTTT. The rearrangement joins TRDV1 to TRDJ1; no reliable D call. No J gene is reported in TCRdb; it was inferred here by comparing the DNA with germline. V dropped 1 base and J dropped 3 bases, with 15 bases sitting between them. The germline gives CDR1 TSWWSYY, CDR2 QGS. The CDR3 is 16 amino acids.

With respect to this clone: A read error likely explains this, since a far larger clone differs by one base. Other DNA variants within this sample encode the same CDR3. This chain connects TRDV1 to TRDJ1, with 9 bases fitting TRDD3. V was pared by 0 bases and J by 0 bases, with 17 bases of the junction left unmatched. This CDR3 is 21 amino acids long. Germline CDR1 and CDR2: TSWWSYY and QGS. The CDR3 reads CALGELLPSKLGEKYTDKLIF. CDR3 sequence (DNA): TGTGCTCTTGGGGAACTCCTTCCGTCTAAACTGGGGGAAAAATACACCGATAAACTCATCTTT.

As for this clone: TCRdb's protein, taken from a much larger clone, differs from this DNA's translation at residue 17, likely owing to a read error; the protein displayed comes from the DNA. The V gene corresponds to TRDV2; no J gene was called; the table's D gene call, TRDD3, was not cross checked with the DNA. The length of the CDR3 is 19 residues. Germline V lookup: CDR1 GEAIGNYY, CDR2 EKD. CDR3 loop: CACDLLGIEGSWDTRQVFF. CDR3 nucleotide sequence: TGTGCCTGTGACCTACTGGGGATCGAGGGCTCCTGGGACACCCGACAGGTGTTTTTC.

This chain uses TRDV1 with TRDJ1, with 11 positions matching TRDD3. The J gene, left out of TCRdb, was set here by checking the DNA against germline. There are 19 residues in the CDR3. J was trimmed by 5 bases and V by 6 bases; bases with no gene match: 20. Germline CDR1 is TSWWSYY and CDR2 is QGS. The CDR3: CALGKRTALWGIPPDKLIF. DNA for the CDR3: TGTGCTCTTGGCAAAAGGACGGCACTCTGGGGGATACCCCCTGATAAACTCATCTTT.

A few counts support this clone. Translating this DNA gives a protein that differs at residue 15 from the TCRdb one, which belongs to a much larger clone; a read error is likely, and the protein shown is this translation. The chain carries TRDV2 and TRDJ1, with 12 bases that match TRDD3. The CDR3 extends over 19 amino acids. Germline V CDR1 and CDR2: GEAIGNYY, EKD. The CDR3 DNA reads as TGTGCCTGTGACTCATTACTGGGGGATACTGGTTCGTACACCGAAAAACTCATCTTT. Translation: CACDSLLGDTGSYTEKLIF.

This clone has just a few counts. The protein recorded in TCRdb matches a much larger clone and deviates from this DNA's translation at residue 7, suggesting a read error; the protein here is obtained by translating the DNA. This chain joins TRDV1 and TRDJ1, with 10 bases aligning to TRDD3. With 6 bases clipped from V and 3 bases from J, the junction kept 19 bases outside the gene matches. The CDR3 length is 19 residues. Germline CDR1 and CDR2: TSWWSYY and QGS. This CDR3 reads CALGARRVGGYAEADKLIF. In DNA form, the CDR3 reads TGTGCTCTTGGAGCCCGGCGGGTCGGGGGATACGCAGAGGCCGATAAACTCATCTTT.

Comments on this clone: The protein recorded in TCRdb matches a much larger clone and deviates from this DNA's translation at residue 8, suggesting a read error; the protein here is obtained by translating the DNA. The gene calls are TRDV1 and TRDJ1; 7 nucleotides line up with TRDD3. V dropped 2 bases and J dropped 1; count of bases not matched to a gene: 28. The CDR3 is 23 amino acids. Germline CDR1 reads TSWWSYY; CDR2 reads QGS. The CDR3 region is CALGEYLAPIRKLTLGVTDKLIF. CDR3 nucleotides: TGTGCTCTTGGGGAATATCTTGCCCCGATTAGGAAACTCACTCTGGGGGTCACCGATAAACTCATCTTT.

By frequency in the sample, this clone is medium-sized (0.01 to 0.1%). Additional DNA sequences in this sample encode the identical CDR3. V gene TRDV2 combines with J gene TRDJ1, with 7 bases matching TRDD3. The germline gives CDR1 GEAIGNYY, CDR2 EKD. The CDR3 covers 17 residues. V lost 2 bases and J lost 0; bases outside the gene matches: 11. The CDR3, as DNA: TGTGCCTGTGACAGAGTCGGGATACCCCCCTACACCGATAAACTCATCTTT. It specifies CACDRVGIPPYTDKLIF.

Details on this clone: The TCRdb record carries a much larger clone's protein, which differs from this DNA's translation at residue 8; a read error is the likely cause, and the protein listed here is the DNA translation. DNA for the CDR3: TGTGCTCTTGGGGAAGCGTCGAATCCCAACTACTGGGGGGGCTACAAACTCATCTTT. Translation gives CALGEASNPNYWGGYKLIF. The V and J genes are TRDV1 and TRDJ1; TRDD3 matches 8 bases. TCRdb carries no J gene annotation; the J gene was assigned here by matching the DNA with germline. This CDR3 spans 19 amino acids. Germline assignment: CDR1 TSWWSYY and CDR2 QGS. The trim removed 2 bases at V and 8 bases at J, leaving 22 bases unmatched.